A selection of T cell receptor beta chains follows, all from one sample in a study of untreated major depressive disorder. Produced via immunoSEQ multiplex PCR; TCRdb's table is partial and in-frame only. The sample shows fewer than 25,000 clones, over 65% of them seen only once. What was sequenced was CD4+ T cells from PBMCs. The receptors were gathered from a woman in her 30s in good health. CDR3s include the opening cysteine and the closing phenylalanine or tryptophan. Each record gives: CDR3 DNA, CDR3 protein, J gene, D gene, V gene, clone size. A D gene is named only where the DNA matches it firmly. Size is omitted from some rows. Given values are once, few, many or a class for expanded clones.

DNA: TGCAGCGTTACCGGGACTAGCGGGGCTGGGGGGCAGTACTTC; CDR3: CSVTGTSGAGGQYF; J: TRBJ2-7; D: TRBD2; V: TRBV29-1; size: .
DNA: TGTGCCAGCTCACCACCGTTGGGTGAGCAGTTCTTC; CDR3: CASSPPLGEQFF; J: TRBJ2-1; D: .; V: TRBV18; size: .
DNA: TGTGCCAGCAGCCAACGGACTAGCGGGGTGGCAGATACGCAGTATTTT; CDR3: CASSQRTSGVADTQYF; J: TRBJ2-3; D: TRBD2; V: TRBV13; size: .
DNA: TGTGCCAGCAGTGCCCAACAGGGTTCGTCTGGCTACACCTTC; CDR3: CASSAQQGSSGYTF; J: TRBJ1-2; D: .; V: TRBV6-4; size: .
DNA: TGTGCCAGCTCATTGGGGACAGGGGCAGTGGGAGCCAAAAACATTCAGTACTTC; CDR3: CASSLGTGAVGAKNIQYF; J: TRBJ2-4; D: TRBD1; V: TRBV18; size: .
DNA: TGTGCCAGCAGACCCCTCGGACAGGGGAGTGAAAAACTGTTTTTT; CDR3: CASRPLGQGSEKLFF; J: TRBJ1-4; D: TRBD1; V: TRBV28; size: .
DNA: TGTGCCAGCAGCTCGAATACAGGGGGCACTGAAGCTTTCTTT; CDR3: CASSSNTGGTEAFF; J: TRBJ1-1; D: TRBD1; V: TRBV7-6; size: .
DNA: TGTGCCAGCAGTCCCGGACAGGCGCATCAGCCCCAGCATTTT; CDR3: CASSPGQAHQPQHF; J: TRBJ1-5; D: TRBD1; V: TRBV6-4; size: .
DNA: TGTGCCAGCAGCTCGCGGACAGATACGCAGTATTTT; CDR3: CASSSRTDTQYF; J: TRBJ2-3; D: .; V: TRBV28; size: .
DNA: TGCGCCAGCAGCGGAGGACTAGGAGTTTTTGAGACCCAGTACTTC; CDR3: CASSGGLGVFETQYF; J: TRBJ2-5; D: TRBD2; V: TRBV5-1; size: .
DNA: TGTGCCAGCAGCCCAGACAGGTTCGGCTACACCTTC; CDR3: CASSPDRFGYTF; J: TRBJ1-2; D: .; V: TRBV7-2; size: few
DNA: TGTGCCAGCAGCTCAAGCGGGAGTATCCACGAGCAGTACTTC; CDR3: CASSSSGSIHEQYF; J: TRBJ2-7; D: TRBD2; V: TRBV13; size: .
DNA: TGTGCCAGCAGAGGGACTAGCCTCGGCGAGCAGTACTTC; CDR3: CASRGTSLGEQYF; J: TRBJ2-7; D: TRBD2; V: TRBV2; size: .
DNA: TGTGCCTGGGGTCATACAGGGGGATCTGAAGCTTTCTTT; CDR3: CAWGHTGGSEAFF; J: TRBJ1-1; D: TRBD1; V: TRBV30; size: .
DNA: TGTGCCAGCAGAAGGGGCGATAGCAATCAGCCCCAGCATTTT; CDR3: CASRRGDSNQPQHF; J: TRBJ1-5; D: .; V: TRBV6-5; size: .
DNA: TGTGCCAGCAGCTTAGTAACAGACTATGGCTACACCTTC; CDR3: CASSLVTDYGYTF; J: TRBJ1-2; D: .; V: TRBV7-8; size: few
DNA: TGTGCCAGCAGTCGAGACAGAATCGCCCTCCACTTT; CDR3: CASSRDRIALHF; J: TRBJ1-6; D: .; V: TRBV6-6; size: .
DNA: TGCGCCAGCAGCCTAAGACAGGGGGGTAATTCACCCCTCCACTTT; CDR3: CASSLRQGGNSPLHF; J: TRBJ1-6; D: TRBD1; V: TRBV5-1; size: .
DNA: TGTGCCAGCAGCTTAAGGGCAGCTTATAGCAATCAGCCCCAGCATTTT; CDR3: CASSLRAAYSNQPQHF; J: TRBJ1-5; D: .; V: TRBV7-3; size: once
DNA: TGTGCCAGCAGTTCTTTCGGGACCTTCCTATACTCTGGAAACACCATATATTTT; CDR3: CASSSFGTFLYSGNTIYF; J: TRBJ1-3; D: .; V: TRBV28; size: .
DNA: TGTGCCAGCCAGATTAATGTGGGCACTGAAGCTTTCTTT; CDR3: CASQINVGTEAFF; J: TRBJ1-1; D: .; V: TRBV2; size: .
DNA: TGCGCCAGCAGCTCCGCGGGGGGCTCCTACGAGCAGTACTTC; CDR3: CASSSAGGSYEQYF; J: TRBJ2-7; D: TRBD2; V: TRBV5-1; size: few
DNA: TGTGCCAGCAGCGTAGAAGCGGGAGCCCGAGAGACCCAGTACTTC; CDR3: CASSVEAGARETQYF; J: TRBJ2-5; D: TRBD2; V: TRBV9; size: .
DNA: TGTGCCAGTAGCGGATCGACAGCCGCAACTAATGAAAAACTGTTTTTT; CDR3: CASSGSTAATNEKLFF; J: TRBJ1-4; D: .; V: TRBV19; size: .
DNA: TGTGCCAGCAGCTTAGGCGTGAGGAAGGGTGAGCAGTTCTTC; CDR3: CASSLGVRKGEQFF; J: TRBJ2-1; D: .; V: TRBV7-2; size: .
DNA: TGTGCCAGCAGCTTGGGAGGGGCTGAAGAGACCCAGTACTTC; CDR3: CASSLGGAEETQYF; J: TRBJ2-5; D: .; V: TRBV5-4; size: .
DNA: TGTGCCAGCAGCCCGGGGAGCGGCAATCAGCCCCAGCATTTT; CDR3: CASSPGSGNQPQHF; J: TRBJ1-5; D: .; V: TRBV7-2; size: .
DNA: TGCAGCGTTGTGCTAGCGGGAGGTGGTACGCAGTATTTT; CDR3: CSVVLAGGGTQYF; J: TRBJ2-3; D: TRBD2; V: TRBV29-1; size: .
DNA: TGTGCCAGTAGTAGGACGTCCTCTAACTATGGCTACACCTTC; CDR3: CASSRTSSNYGYTF; J: TRBJ1-2; D: .; V: TRBV19; size: few
DNA: TGTGCCAGCAGTGAACTTTACAGGACGGAATCGTGGGAGACCCAGTACTTC; CDR3: CASSELYRTESWETQYF; J: TRBJ2-5; D: .; V: TRBV25-1; size: .
DNA: TGTGCCAGCAGTGAAATTAGGGGAACCGGGGAGCTGTTTTTT; CDR3: CASSEIRGTGELFF; J: TRBJ2-2; D: .; V: TRBV2; size: .
DNA: TGTGCCAGCAGAGAGGTGACAGCAAACTATGGCTACACCTTC; CDR3: CASREVTANYGYTF; J: TRBJ1-2; D: .; V: TRBV6-5; size: few
DNA: TGTGCCAGCAGTGTAAACTCCCGGGACTCCTACAATGAGCAGTTCTTC; CDR3: CASSVNSRDSYNEQFF; J: TRBJ2-1; D: .; V: TRBV25-1; size: .
DNA: TGTGCCAGCAGCCCTGGACTAGCCCAAGAGACCCAGTACTTC; CDR3: CASSPGLAQETQYF; J: TRBJ2-5; D: TRBD2; V: TRBV5-4; size: .
DNA: TGTGCCAGCGAAAGGGTATTCACCACAGATACGCAGTATTTT; CDR3: CASERVFTTDTQYF; J: TRBJ2-3; D: .; V: TRBV2; size: .
DNA: TGTGCCAGCAGCTTAACAGGGGGGAACTACAATGAGCAGTTCTTC; CDR3: CASSLTGGNYNEQFF; J: TRBJ2-1; D: .; V: TRBV7-3; size: .
DNA: TGTGCCGGATCTAGCGGGAGCGGTACCGGGGAGCTGTTTTTT; CDR3: CAGSSGSGTGELFF; J: TRBJ2-2; D: TRBD2; V: TRBV2; size: .
DNA: TGTGCCAGCAGAGAGAGTAGTGAGCAGTTCTTC; CDR3: CASRESSEQFF; J: TRBJ2-1; D: .; V: TRBV6-5; size: .
DNA: TGTGCCAGTCCTCGGTCTTCCACCGGGGAGCTGTTTTTT; CDR3: CASPRSSTGELFF; J: TRBJ2-2; D: .; V: TRBV19; size: .
DNA: TGTGCCAGCAGTGAAGTCAGTCACAGGTCGGGTACCGGGGAGCTGTTTTTT; CDR3: CASSEVSHRSGTGELFF; J: TRBJ2-2; D: .; V: TRBV25-1; size: .
DNA: TGCGCCAGCAGCTTGAGTAGCTTTTACAATGAGCAGTTCTTC; CDR3: CASSLSSFYNEQFF; J: TRBJ2-1; D: .; V: TRBV5-1; size: .
DNA: TGTGCCAGCAGCGTAGATGTCAGACCAGACAATGAGCAGTTCTTC; CDR3: CASSVDVRPDNEQFF; J: TRBJ2-1; D: .; V: TRBV9; size: .
DNA: TGTGCCAGCAGTTATGGCACAGATACGCAGTATTTT; CDR3: CASSYGTDTQYF; J: TRBJ2-3; D: .; V: TRBV27; size: .
DNA: TGTGCCAGCAGTTACATAGGTGGCAATCAGCCCCAGCATTTT; CDR3: CASSYIGGNQPQHF; J: TRBJ1-5; D: .; V: TRBV6-6; size: .
DNA: TGTGCCAGTAGTAACAGCGGACTAGCGGGAGCCGGGGAGCTGTTTTTT; CDR3: CASSNSGLAGAGELFF; J: TRBJ2-2; D: TRBD2; V: TRBV19; size: .
DNA: TGTGCCAGCTCACCACAAGGCGCCAGTACGAAGCAGTACTTC; CDR3: CASSPQGASTKQYF; J: TRBJ2-7; D: .; V: TRBV18; size: .
DNA: TGTGCCAGCAGTTTACGGGAGGGCGAAATCAATGAGCAGTTCTTC; CDR3: CASSLREGEINEQFF; J: TRBJ2-1; D: TRBD2; V: TRBV28; size: .
DNA: TGTGCCAGCAGCGGGAGACTGAGAAACCAGGACAGGGGACGCGATGGCGATACGCAGTATTTT; CDR3: CASSGRLRNQDRGRDGDTQYF; J: TRBJ2-3; D: TRBD1; V: TRBV28; size: .
DNA: TGTGCCAGCAGCTTAGCGATTCCTAGCGGGAGACAGACCCAGTACTTC; CDR3: CASSLAIPSGRQTQYF; J: TRBJ2-5; D: TRBD2; V: TRBV7-6; size: .
DNA: TGCGCCAGCAGCTTGGCCGGTCGGCACGAGCAGTACTTC; CDR3: CASSLAGRHEQYF; J: TRBJ2-7; D: .; V: TRBV5-1; size: .
DNA: TGTGCCAGTAGCGACACCCGCAATCAGCCCCAGCATTTT; CDR3: CASSDTRNQPQHF; J: TRBJ1-5; D: .; V: TRBV19; size: .
DNA: TGCAGCGTTGAAGATCCCGCCGGCAGGGGCGGTAAAGAGACCCAGTACTTC; CDR3: CSVEDPAGRGGKETQYF; J: TRBJ2-5; D: .; V: TRBV29-1; size: few
DNA: TGTGCCAGCAGTGAAATTATCGGCAGCTACAATGAGCAGTTCTTC; CDR3: CASSEIIGSYNEQFF; J: TRBJ2-1; D: .; V: TRBV2; size: .
DNA: TGTGCCAGCAGTACACTAGCTCAAGGCTTTTCCGAGCAGTACTTC; CDR3: CASSTLAQGFSEQYF; J: TRBJ2-7; D: .; V: TRBV6-5; size: once
DNA: TGTGCCAGCAGTTACGCGACTACGTTGGGAGAGACCCAGTACTTC; CDR3: CASSYATTLGETQYF; J: TRBJ2-5; D: .; V: TRBV6-5; size: few
DNA: TGTGCCAGCAGTTCTTCCTTACTAGCGGGAGCCAGGAATGAGCAGTTCTTC; CDR3: CASSSSLLAGARNEQFF; J: TRBJ2-1; D: TRBD2; V: TRBV27; size: .
DNA: TGTGCCAGCAGAGTGCGGGTATATCAGCCCCAGCATTTT; CDR3: CASRVRVYQPQHF; J: TRBJ1-5; D: .; V: TRBV28; size: .
DNA: TGTGCCAGCAGTTACCGGTTCCAGGGTGAAAAACTGTTTTTT; CDR3: CASSYRFQGEKLFF; J: TRBJ1-4; D: .; V: TRBV6-5; size: .
DNA: TGTGCCAGCTCACCCGAGATACACTACGAGCAGTACTTC; CDR3: CASSPEIHYEQYF; J: TRBJ2-7; D: .; V: TRBV18; size: .